The 14 T cell receptor beta chains presented below share a single source sample, sequenced in a study of blood T cell repertoires in COVID-19. The repertoire was sequenced with immunoSEQ multiplex PCR; TCRdb's copy has only in-frame clones and lacks some. This table holds a few hundred thousand clones, approximately 80% found once. The source material was peripheral blood. The receptors come from a human donor with acute or convalescent COVID-19. The donor label of this sample is uncertain.

The chain has TRBV4-1 and TRBJ2-3, with 11 bases lining up with TRBD2. The J segment lost 7 bases and the V segment lost 1 base, leaving 7 bases of the junction unmatched. Germline V CDR1 and CDR2: MGHRA, YSYEKL. This CDR3 has 16 residues. The DNA of the CDR3 is TGCGCCAGCAGCCAAGGGCCGGGACTAGCGGCTTATACGCAGTATTTT. It yields the protein CASSQGPGLAAYTQYF.

The chain is built from TRBV28 and TRBJ1-6; D gene unclear. Germline values: CDR1 MDHEN, CDR2 SYDVKM. V dropped 8 bases and J dropped 0 bases, with 11 bases sitting between them. The CDR3 consists of 15 residues. DNA of the CDR3: TGTGCCAGCGGCTTAGAGGGCTCCTATAATTCACCCCTCCACTTT. The encoded protein is CASGLEGSYNSPLHF.

The chain carries TRBV2 and TRBJ1-1, with D perhaps TRBD1 (6 bases). CDR3 length equals 14 residues. The V gene lost 7 bases and the J gene lost 0 bases, with 12 bases spanning the gap. Per the germline V gene, CDR1 is SNHLY and CDR2 is FYNNEI. DNA for the CDR3: TGTGCCAGCAAAGAGGACAGATTGAACACTGAAGCTTTCTTT. It codes for CASKEDRLNTEAFF.

The V gene is TRBV9, the J gene TRBJ2-5, with 9 bases aligning to TRBD1. This CDR3 region has 15 residues. V gave up 0 bases and J gave up 4 bases; unmatched junction bases: 4. The germline CDR1 and CDR2 sequences are SGDLS and YYNGEE. The CDR3 coding sequence is TGTGCCAGCAGCGTAGAGGGGACAGGGAGAGAGACCCAGTACTTC. Translation: CASSVEGTGRETQYF.

This chain uses TRBV5-1 with TRBJ1-2; D is unclear. The ends were cut back, 0 bases at V and 4 bases at J, with 10 bases in the middle. CDR3 length: 14 amino acids. Germline CDR1 is SGHRS and CDR2 is YFSETQ. The CDR3 DNA follows: TGCGCCAGCAGCTTGGCCGAGGGAACCTATGGCTACACCTTC. It yields the protein CASSLAEGTYGYTF.

This chain connects TRBV7-8 to TRBJ1-3, with 9 positions matching TRBD1. J gave up 3 bases and V 4 bases, and 4 bases lay outside the gene matches. Germline V lookup: CDR1 SGHVS, CDR2 FQNEAQ. CDR3 length equals 15 residues. This CDR3 reads CASSSAGQGGNTIYF. CDR3 bases: TGTGCCAGCAGCTCCGCGGGACAGGGTGGAAACACCATATATTTT.

The chain combines TRBV27 with TRBJ2-5; 9 bases agree with TRBD2. Trimming cost V 6 bases and J 7 bases; bases outside gene matches: 9. Germline V CDR1 and CDR2: MNHEY, SMNVEV (reference sequence). This CDR3 comprises 14 residues. CDR3 loop: CASRRGGSSVTQYF. In DNA form, the CDR3 reads TGTGCCAGCAGGCGGGGGGGCAGTAGCGTGACCCAGTACTTC.

This clone was picked up one time. The chain couples TRBV4-1 to TRBJ1-6; possibly TRBD1 for D (5 bases). Germline values: CDR1 MGHRA, CDR2 YSYEKL. The CDR3 is 16 residues long. Deletions cut 0 bases from V and 10 bases from J, with 16 bases between. This CDR3 is CASSQDPRRGYSPLHF. CDR3 DNA sequence: TGCGCCAGCAGCCAAGACCCCCGGAGGGGCTACTCACCCCTCCACTTT.

This rearrangement joins TRBV12-5 to TRBJ2-5; tentative D call: TRBD1 (6 bases). The CDR3 totals 14 residues. Between the trimmed V and J ends, which lost 1 base and 5 bases, there was a span of 11 bases. Germline V CDR1 and CDR2: LGHNT, FRNRAP. The CDR3 DNA reads as TGTGCTAGTGGTTTGGCAGGGGTAAGGGAGACCCAGTACTTC. This sequence encodes CASGLAGVRETQYF.

This clone was seen only once. The J gene is TRBJ2-2, the V gene TRBV5-6, with D perhaps TRBD2 (6 bases). CDR3 length: 15 residues. V was cut by 1 base and J by 3 bases, with 10 bases left in between. CDR1 is SGHDT, CDR2 YYEEEE, per germline. The CDR3 nucleotides read TGTGCCAGCAGCTTGTGGGGGGACTACACCGGGGAGCTGTTTTTT. It encodes CASSLWGDYTGELFF.

The chain uses TRBV29-1 and TRBJ2-3; tentatively, D is TRBD2 (5 bases). The CDR3 is 13 residues long. CDR1 is SQVTM, CDR2 ANQGSEA, per germline. With 4 bases removed from V and 2 bases from J, the gap between germline ends came to 10 bases. CDR3: CSVGRVFTDTQYF. The CDR3 bases are TGCAGCGTTGGGCGGGTATTCACAGATACGCAGTATTTT.

The chain couples TRBV6-5 to TRBJ2-1; 10 bases align to TRBD2. Germline V gene sequence: CDR1 MNHEY, CDR2 SVGAGI. The CDR3 is 15 amino acids. V was pared by 6 bases and J by 7 bases, with 9 bases of the junction left unmatched. In DNA, the CDR3 is TGTGCCAGCAGAATCCTAGCGGGAGTGGCAAATGAGCAGTTCTTC. This encodes CASRILAGVANEQFF.

This clone has a single count. The V gene is TRBV3-1 (or the pseudogene TRBV3-2), the J gene TRBJ2-5; D uncertain. The V gene lost 5 bases and the J gene lost 5 bases, with 18 bases spanning the gap. CDR3 length: 15 amino acids. Per the germline V gene, CDR1 is LGHDT and CDR2 is YNNKEL (reference sequence). CDR3 nucleotides: TGTGCCAGCAGCAGAAGACGGTCCTTGGGCGAGACCCAGTACTTC. It encodes CASSRRRSLGETQYF.

The sample holds one count of this clone. J is TRBJ2-1 and V is TRBV6-6, with TRBD2 matching 14 bases. This CDR3 region has 21 residues. Trimming cost V 6 bases and J 0 bases; bases outside gene matches: 16. Germline V gene lookup returns CDR1 MNHNY and CDR2 SVGAGI (reference sequence). CDR3 DNA: TGTGCCAGCAGCCTTCGACTAGCGGGGGGGTCTTTACTATCCTCCTACAATGAGCAGTTCTTC. It specifies CASSLRLAGGSLLSSYNEQFF.